This T cell receptor (beta chain) emerged from a study of blood T cell repertoires in COVID-19. Turning to the study itself: Acute-phase and convalescent COVID-19 samples originated in the United States, Italy and Spain. Sources were T cells, B-cell-depleted T cells, or PBMCs; the material itself was cDNA or gDNA.

In the authors' methods: Reference gene primer amplification in the assay estimated nucleated cell counts. Method: immunoSEQ multiplex PCR; TCRdb's copy keeps in-frame clones and lacks some. V, J and clone size are those of that table, while D and trimming were read from the DNA. The profile shows about 110,000 clones, roughly 88% of them singletons. Of note for this clone: At the DNA level, this CDR3 is encoded by other sequences in the same sample as well.

The CDR3 spans 15 residues. V lost 0 bases to trimming and J lost 0 bases, with 6 bases between them. Germline V CDR1 and CDR2: SGHRS, YFSETQ. The chain links TRBV5-1 to TRBJ2-2; possibly TRBD1 for D (6 bases). This TCR was sampled from an elderly woman with active or convalescent COVID-19. The source material was peripheral blood. As DNA, the CDR3 is TGCGCCAGCAGCTTGGGGACAGCGAACACCGGGGAGCTGTTTTTT. Translating it yields CASSLGTANTGELFF.